A selection of T cell receptor beta chains follows, all from one sample in a study of OX40 agonist ivuxolimab in advanced cancers. Profiling relied on immunoSEQ multiplex PCR, and the TCRdb table lists in-frame clones only, not all of them. The repertoire includes tens of thousands of clones, around four fifths of them detected once, and around 9.8% sits in the top ten. The starting material was CD4+ or CD8+ T cells sorted from blood, obtained in a trial of the OX40 agonist ivuxolimab. These receptors originate from an adult with an advanced solid tumor such as melanoma, head and neck, liver or kidney cancer. Each CDR3 is given with its conserved first and last residue. The D gene is left open where the match is weak. Part of the rows lack a size; the others show once, few, many or a class for expanded clones.

clone size: -
D gene: -
V gene: TRBV4-3
J gene: TRBJ2-7
CDR3 protein: CASSQVAGPGYEQYF
CDR3 DNA: TGCGCCAGCAGCCAAGTTGCGGGACCGGGGTACGAGCAGTACTTC

clone size: -
D gene: -
V gene: TRBV7-3
J gene: TRBJ2-7
CDR3 protein: CASSAREGRPYEQYF
CDR3 DNA: TGTGCCAGCAGCGCCCGGGAAGGGCGTCCCTACGAGCAGTACTTC

clone size: -
D gene: TRBD1
V gene: TRBV27
J gene: TRBJ2-7
CDR3 protein: CASSSGTGRNEQYF
CDR3 DNA: TGTGCCAGCAGTTCCGGGACAGGGAGAAACGAGCAGTACTTC

clone size: few
D gene: -
V gene: TRBV5-1
J gene: TRBJ1-1
CDR3 protein: CASSFNGFEAFF
CDR3 DNA: TGCGCCAGCAGTTTTAACGGCTTTGAAGCTTTCTTT

clone size: -
D gene: TRBD1
V gene: TRBV5-5
J gene: TRBJ1-6
CDR3 protein: CASSLIGLGTGKSPLHF
CDR3 DNA: TGTGCCAGCAGCTTGATTGGTCTCGGGACAGGGAAATCACCCCTCCACTTT

clone size: few
D gene: -
V gene: TRBV19
J gene: TRBJ2-2
CDR3 protein: CASSIGGTNTGELFF
CDR3 DNA: TGTGCCAGTAGTATAGGGGGGACGAACACCGGGGAGCTGTTTTTT

clone size: few
D gene: -
V gene: TRBV29-1
J gene: TRBJ1-1
CDR3 protein: CSGRLLNTEAFF
CDR3 DNA: TGCAGCGGTCGACTCCTGAACACTGAAGCTTTCTTT

clone size: -
D gene: TRBD1
V gene: TRBV6-5
J gene: TRBJ1-2
CDR3 protein: CASSYLQGNYGYTF
CDR3 DNA: TGTGCCAGCAGTTACTTACAGGGGAACTATGGCTACACCTTC

clone size: -
D gene: -
V gene: TRBV19
J gene: TRBJ2-5
CDR3 protein: CASSTSIVETQYF
CDR3 DNA: TGTGCCAGTAGTACGAGTATTGTGGAGACCCAGTACTTC

clone size: -
D gene: -
V gene: TRBV15
J gene: TRBJ1-3
CDR3 protein: CATSPRRGSRGNTIYF
CDR3 DNA: TGTGCCACCAGCCCCCGAAGGGGGTCGAGAGGAAACACCATATATTTT

clone size: -
D gene: -
V gene: TRBV28
J gene: TRBJ1-2
CDR3 protein: CASSALEGLGYGYTF
CDR3 DNA: TGTGCCAGCAGCGCCTTGGAGGGTCTTGGCTATGGCTACACCTTC

clone size: -
D gene: -
V gene: TRBV11-1
J gene: TRBJ2-1
CDR3 protein: CASSFVDFLSYNEQFF
CDR3 DNA: TGTGCCAGCAGCTTTGTGGACTTCTTGTCCTACAATGAGCAGTTCTTC